What follows is one T cell receptor (beta chain) and its context. The CDR3 has 12 residues. The germline V and J ends were trimmed by 2 bases and 2 bases, with 4 bases remaining between them. Germline assignment: CDR1 SGHTA and CDR2 FQGNSA. The PCR made use of 60 Vbeta and 13 Jbeta primers. Sequencing was performed with immunoSEQ multiplex PCR; in TCRdb, only in-frame clones are kept and a portion is missing. The sample records 200,000 to 300,000 clones, about four fifths being singletons. The data originate from a study of cytomegalovirus exposure and HLA in healthy donors. The rearrangement links TRBV7-2 to TRBJ2-7, with no clear D. Sequencing was performed on PBMCs. The sequence came from a woman between 35 and 50 years old in good health and CMV-seropositive. The CDR3 sequence is CASSLSTYEQYF. As DNA, the CDR3 is TGTGCCAGCAGCTTATCCACCTACGAGCAGTACTTC.